Listed here is a single T cell receptor beta chain. Participants were aged about 18 to 89 years from about two dozen US areas. Each participant's cohort was designated according to participant-reported clinical history. Original analysis: Amplification of reference gene primers was used by the study to estimate nucleated cell counts. Data came from immunoSEQ multiplex PCR; TCRdb stores just in-frame clones and leaves some out. For V, J and clone size, that table is used; D and trimming come from the DNA. The sample includes about 220,000 clones, over 75% of them seen just once. This sample is drawn from a study of blood T cell repertoires in COVID-19. Study in general: From T cells, B-cell-depleted T cells, or PBMCs came the material, which was cDNA or gDNA.

Trimming pared 5 bases from V and 0 bases from J, leaving 17 bases between. Germline V gene data show CDR1 as SGHVS and CDR2 as FQNEAQ. The CDR3 covers 16 residues. The chain combines TRBV7-8 with TRBJ2-7, with D possibly TRBD2 on 5 matching bases. The sample comprised PBMCs or T cells enriched from blood (not recorded which). The TCR was taken from a woman in her late teens or twenties in a cohort exposed to, infected with or recovered from COVID-19 (not recorded which). CDR3 DNA: TGTGCCAGCAGCGCCTTGGCAGGAAGCGGCTCCTACGAGCAGTACTTC. Protein product: CASSALAGSGSYEQYF.